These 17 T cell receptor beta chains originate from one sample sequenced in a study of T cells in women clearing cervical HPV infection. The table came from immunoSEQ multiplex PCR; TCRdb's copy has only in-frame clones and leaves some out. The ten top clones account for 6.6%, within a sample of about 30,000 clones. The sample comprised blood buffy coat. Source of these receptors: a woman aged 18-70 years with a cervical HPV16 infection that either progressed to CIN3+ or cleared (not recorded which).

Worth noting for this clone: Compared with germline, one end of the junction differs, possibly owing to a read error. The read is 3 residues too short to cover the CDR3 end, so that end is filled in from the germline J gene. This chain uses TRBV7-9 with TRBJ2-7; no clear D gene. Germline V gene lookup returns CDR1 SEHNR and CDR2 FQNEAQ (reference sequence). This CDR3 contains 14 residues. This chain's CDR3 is CPSSRSQRIYEQYF. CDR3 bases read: TGTCCCAGCAGCCGTAGCCAGAGAATATACGAG.

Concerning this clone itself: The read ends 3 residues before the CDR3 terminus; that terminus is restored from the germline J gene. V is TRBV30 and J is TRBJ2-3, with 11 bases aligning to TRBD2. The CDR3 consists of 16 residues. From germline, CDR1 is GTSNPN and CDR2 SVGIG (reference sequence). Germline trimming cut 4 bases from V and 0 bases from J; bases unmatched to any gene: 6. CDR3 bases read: TGTGCCTGGAAACTAGCGGGGGCCTCTAGCACAGATACG. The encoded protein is CAWKLAGASSTDT. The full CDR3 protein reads CAWKLAGASSTDTQYF.

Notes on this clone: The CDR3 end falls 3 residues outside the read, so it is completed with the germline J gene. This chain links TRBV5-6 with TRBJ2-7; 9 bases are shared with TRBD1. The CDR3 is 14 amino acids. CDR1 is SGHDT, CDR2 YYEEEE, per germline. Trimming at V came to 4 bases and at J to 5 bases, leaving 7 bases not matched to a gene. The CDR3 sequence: CASSPGQGSHEQYF. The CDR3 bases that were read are TGTGCCAGCAGCCCAGGACAGGGGAGCCACGAG.

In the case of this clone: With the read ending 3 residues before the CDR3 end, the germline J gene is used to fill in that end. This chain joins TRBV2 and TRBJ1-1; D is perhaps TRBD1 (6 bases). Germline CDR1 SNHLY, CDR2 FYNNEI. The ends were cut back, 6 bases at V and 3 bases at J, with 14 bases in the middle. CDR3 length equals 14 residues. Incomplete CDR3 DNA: TGTGCCAGCAGAACCCCACAGGGCCACACTGAA. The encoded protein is CASRTPQGHTE. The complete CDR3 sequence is CASRTPQGHTEAFF.

CDR3 region: CSASQRGGENIQYF. The DNA read from the CDR3 is TGCAGTGCTTCTCAGCGGGGGGGCGAAAACATT. The genes are TRBV20-1 and TRBJ2-4; TRBD2 aligns across 10 bases. The read ends 3 residues shy of where the CDR3 ends; the end is completed using the germline J gene. Germline trimming cut 5 bases from V and 5 bases from J; bases unmatched to any gene: 6. The CDR3 is 14 amino acids. Germline CDR1 reads DFQATT; CDR2 reads SNEGSKA (reference sequence).

The chain's CDR3 is CASSIRLDSYNEQFF. Incomplete CDR3 DNA: TGTGCCAGTAGTATTCGACTAGACTCCTACAATGAG. The genes are TRBV19 and TRBJ2-1; perhaps TRBD2 as D (6 bases). Read sequence stops 3 residues before the CDR3 end, and the germline J gene provides the missing end. V was cut by 3 bases and J by 0 bases, with 9 bases left in between. The CDR3 extends over 15 amino acids. The germline V gene has CDR1 LNHDA and CDR2 SQIVND (reference sequence).

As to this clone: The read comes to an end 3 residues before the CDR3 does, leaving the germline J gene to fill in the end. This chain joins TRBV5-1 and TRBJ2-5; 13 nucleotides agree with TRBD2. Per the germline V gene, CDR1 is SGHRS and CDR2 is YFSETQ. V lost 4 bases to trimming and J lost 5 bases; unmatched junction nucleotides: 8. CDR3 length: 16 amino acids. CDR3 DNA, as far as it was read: TGCGCCAGCAGCATAACTAGCGGGGGGGCCAGGGAGACC. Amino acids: CASSITSGGARET. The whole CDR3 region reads CASSITSGGARETQYF. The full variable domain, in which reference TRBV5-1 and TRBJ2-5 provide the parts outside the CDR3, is KAGVTQTPRYLIKTRGQQVTLSCSPISGHRSVSWYQQTPGQGLQFLFEYFSETQRNKGNFPGRFSGRQFSNSRSEMNVSTLELGDSALYLCASSITSGGARETQYFGPGTRLLVL.

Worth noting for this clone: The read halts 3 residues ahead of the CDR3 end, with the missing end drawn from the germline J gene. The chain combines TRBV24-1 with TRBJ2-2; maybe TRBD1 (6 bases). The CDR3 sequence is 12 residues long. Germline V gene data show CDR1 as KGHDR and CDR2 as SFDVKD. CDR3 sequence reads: CATNQGTSELFF. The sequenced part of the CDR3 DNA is TGTGCCACCAATCAGGGGACGAGCGAG.

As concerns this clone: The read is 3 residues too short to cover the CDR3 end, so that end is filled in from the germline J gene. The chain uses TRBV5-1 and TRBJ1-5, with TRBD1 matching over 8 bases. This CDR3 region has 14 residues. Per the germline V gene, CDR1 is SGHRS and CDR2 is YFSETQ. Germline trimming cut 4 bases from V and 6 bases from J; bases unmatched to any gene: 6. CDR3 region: CASSIAGGTQPQHF. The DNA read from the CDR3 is TGCGCCAGCAGCATAGCAGGGGGCACTCAGCCC.

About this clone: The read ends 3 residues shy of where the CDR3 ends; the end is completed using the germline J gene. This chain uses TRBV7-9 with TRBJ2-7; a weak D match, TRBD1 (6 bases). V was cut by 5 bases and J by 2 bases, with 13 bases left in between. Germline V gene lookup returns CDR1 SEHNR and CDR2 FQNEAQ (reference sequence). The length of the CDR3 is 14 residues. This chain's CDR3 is CASSAQGFPYEQYF. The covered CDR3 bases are TGTGCCAGCAGCGCACAGGGTTTCCCCTACGAG.

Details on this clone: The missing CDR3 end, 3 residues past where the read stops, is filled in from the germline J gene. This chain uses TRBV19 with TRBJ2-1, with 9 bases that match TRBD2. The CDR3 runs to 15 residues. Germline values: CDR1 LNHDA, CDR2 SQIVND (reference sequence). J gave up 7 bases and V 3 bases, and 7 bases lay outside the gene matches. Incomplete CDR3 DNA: TGTGCCAGTAGTATTCTATCTAGCGGGATAAATGAG. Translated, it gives CASSILSSGINE. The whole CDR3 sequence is CASSILSSGINEQFF.

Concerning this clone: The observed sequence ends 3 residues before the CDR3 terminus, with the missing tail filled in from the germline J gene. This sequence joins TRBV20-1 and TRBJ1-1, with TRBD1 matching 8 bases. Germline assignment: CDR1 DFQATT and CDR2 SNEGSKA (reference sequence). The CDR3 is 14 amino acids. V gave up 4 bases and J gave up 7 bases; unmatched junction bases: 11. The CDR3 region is CSATLDREGNEAFF. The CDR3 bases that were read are TGCAGTGCTACCTTGGACAGGGAAGGTAATGAA.

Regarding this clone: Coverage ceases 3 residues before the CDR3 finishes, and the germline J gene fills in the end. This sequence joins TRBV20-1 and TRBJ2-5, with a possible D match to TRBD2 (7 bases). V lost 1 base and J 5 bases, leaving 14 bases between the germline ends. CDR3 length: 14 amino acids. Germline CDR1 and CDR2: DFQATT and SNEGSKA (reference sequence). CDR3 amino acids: CSARGVGGQETQYF. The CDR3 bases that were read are TGCAGTGCTAGAGGGGTGGGGGGGCAGGAGACC.

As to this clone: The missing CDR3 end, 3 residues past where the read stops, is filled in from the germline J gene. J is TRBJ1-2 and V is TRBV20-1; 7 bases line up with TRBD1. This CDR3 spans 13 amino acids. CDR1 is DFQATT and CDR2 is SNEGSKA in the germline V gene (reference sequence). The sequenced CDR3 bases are TGCAGTGCTCGAGGGGGCCAGGGTCGGAGC. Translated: CSARGGQGRS. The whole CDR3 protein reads CSARGGQGRSYTF.

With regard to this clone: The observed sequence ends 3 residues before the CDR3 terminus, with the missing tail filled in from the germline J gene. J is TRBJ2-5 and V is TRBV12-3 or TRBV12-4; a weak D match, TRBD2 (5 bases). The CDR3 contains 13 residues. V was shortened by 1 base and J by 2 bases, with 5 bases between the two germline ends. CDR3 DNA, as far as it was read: TGTGCCAGCAGTTTAGGGACTCAAGAGACC. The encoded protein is CASSLGTQET. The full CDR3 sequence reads CASSLGTQETQYF.

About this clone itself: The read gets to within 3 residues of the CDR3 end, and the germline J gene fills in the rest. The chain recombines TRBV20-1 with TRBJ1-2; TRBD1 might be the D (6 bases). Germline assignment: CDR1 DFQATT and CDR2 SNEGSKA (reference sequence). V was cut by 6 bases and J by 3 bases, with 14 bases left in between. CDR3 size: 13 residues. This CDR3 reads CSASTGSDYGYTF. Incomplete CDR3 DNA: TGCAGTGCCTCGACAGGAAGCGACTATGGC.

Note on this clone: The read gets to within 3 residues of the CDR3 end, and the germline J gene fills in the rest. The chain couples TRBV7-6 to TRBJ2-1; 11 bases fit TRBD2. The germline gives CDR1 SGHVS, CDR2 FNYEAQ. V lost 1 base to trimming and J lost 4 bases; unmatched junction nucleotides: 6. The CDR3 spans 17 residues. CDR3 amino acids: CASSLGVAGGIYNEQFF. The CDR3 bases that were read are TGTGCCAGCAGCTTAGGGGTAGCGGGGGGGATTTACAATGAG.